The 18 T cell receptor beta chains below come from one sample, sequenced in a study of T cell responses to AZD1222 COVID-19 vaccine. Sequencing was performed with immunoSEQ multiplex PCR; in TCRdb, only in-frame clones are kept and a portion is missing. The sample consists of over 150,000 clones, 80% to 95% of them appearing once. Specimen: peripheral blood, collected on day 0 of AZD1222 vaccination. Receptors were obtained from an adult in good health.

CDR3 in amino acids: CASRVRDRGSNQPQHF. The CDR3 DNA reads as TGTGCCAGTAGGGTCCGGGACAGGGGTAGCAATCAGCCCCAGCATTTT. The genes are TRBV19 and TRBJ1-5, with 10 bases identical to TRBD1. Germline lookup yields CDR1 LNHDA and CDR2 SQIVND (reference sequence). Unmatched junction bases numbered 5, after V lost 6 bases and J lost 0 bases. This CDR3 region has 16 residues.

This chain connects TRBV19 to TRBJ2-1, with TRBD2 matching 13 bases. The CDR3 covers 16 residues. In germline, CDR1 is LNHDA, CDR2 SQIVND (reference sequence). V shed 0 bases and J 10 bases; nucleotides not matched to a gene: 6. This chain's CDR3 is CASSIDRLAGGSEQFF. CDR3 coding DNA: TGTGCCAGTAGTATAGATAGACTAGCGGGAGGCTCGGAGCAGTTCTTC.

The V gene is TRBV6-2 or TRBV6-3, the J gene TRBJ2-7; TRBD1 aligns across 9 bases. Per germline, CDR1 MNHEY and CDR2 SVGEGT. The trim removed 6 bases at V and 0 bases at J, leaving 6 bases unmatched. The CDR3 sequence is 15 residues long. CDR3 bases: TGTGCCAGCAGCCGCTGGACAGGGGTCTCCTACGAGCAGTACTTC. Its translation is CASSRWTGVSYEQYF.

Written as DNA, the CDR3 is TGTGCCAGTAGTCCCGGACGGGCAACTAATGAAAAACTGTTTTTT. This translates into CASSPGRATNEKLFF. The genes are TRBV19 and TRBJ1-4; no definite D call. Germline CDR1 is LNHDA and CDR2 is SQIVND (reference sequence). V was shortened by 5 bases and J by 0 bases, with 10 bases between the two germline ends. The CDR3 is 15 residues long.

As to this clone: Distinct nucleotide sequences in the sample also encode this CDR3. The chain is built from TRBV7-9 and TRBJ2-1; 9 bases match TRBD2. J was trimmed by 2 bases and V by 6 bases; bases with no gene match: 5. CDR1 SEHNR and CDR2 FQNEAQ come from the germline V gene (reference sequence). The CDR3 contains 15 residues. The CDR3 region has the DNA TGTGCCAGCAGTGCGCGGGAGGGCCCCTACAATGAGCAGTTCTTC. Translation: CASSAREGPYNEQFF.

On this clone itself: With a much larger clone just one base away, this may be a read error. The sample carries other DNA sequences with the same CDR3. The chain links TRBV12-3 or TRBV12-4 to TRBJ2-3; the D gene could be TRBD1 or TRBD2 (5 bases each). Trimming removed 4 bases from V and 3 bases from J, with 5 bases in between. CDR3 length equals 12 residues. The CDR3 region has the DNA TGTGCCAGCAGTTGGGGGACAGATACGCAGTATTTT. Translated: CASSWGTDTQYF.

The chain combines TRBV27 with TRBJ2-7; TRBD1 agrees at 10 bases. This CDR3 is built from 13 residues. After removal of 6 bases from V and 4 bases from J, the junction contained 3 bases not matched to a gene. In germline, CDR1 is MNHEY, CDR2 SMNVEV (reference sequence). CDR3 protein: CASRGQGRYEQYF. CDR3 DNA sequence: TGTGCCAGCAGGGGACAGGGGCGATACGAGCAGTACTTC.

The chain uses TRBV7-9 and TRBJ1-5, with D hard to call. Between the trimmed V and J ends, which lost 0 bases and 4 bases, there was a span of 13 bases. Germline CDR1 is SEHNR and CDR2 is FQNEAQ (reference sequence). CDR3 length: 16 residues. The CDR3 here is CASSLAVVGPNQPQHF. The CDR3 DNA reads TGTGCCAGCAGCTTAGCGGTAGTGGGCCCGAATCAGCCCCAGCATTTT.

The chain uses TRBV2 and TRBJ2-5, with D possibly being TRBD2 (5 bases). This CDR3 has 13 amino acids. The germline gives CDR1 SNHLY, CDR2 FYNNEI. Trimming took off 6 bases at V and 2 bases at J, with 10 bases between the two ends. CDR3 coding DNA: TGTGCCAGCAGCTGGACTCCGCAAGAGACCCAGTACTTC. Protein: CASSWTPQETQYF.

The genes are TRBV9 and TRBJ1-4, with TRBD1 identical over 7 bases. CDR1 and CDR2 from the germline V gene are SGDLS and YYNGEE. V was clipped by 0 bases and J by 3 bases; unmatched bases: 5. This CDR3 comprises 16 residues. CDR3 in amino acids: CASSVGYRGANEKLFF. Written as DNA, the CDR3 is TGTGCCAGCAGCGTAGGGTACAGGGGTGCTAATGAAAAACTGTTTTTT.

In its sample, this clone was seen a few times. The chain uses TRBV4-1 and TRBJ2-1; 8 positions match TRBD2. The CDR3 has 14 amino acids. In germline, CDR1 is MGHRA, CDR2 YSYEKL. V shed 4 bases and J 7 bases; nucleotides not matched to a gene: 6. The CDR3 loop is CASSLSTSVNEQFF. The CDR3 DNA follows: TGCGCCAGCAGCCTTTCGACTAGCGTAAATGAGCAGTTCTTC.

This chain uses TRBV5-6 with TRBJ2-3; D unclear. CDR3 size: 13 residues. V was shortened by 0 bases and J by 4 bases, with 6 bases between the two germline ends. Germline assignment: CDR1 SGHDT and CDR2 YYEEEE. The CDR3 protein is CASSLGRADTQYF. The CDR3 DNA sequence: TGTGCCAGCAGCTTGGGGCGAGCAGATACGCAGTATTTT.

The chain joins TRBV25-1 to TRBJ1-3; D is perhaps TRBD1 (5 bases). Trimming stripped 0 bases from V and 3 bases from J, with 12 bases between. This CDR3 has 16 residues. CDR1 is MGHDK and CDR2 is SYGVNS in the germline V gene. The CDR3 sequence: CASSEYWAGNGNTIYF. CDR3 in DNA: TGTGCCAGCAGTGAATATTGGGCAGGGAATGGAAACACCATATATTTT.

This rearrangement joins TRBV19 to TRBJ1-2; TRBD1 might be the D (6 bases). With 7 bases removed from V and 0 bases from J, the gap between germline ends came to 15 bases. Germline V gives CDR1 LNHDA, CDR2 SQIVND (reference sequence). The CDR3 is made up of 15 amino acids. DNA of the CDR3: TGTGCCAGTAATTACGTCGGACAGTCTAACTATGGCTACACCTTC. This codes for CASNYVGQSNYGYTF.

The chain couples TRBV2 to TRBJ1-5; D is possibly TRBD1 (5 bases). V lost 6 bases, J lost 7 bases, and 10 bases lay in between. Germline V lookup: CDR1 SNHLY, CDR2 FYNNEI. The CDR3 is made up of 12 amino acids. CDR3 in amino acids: CASSRDQQPQHF. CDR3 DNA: TGTGCCAGCAGCAGGGACCAACAGCCCCAGCATTTT.

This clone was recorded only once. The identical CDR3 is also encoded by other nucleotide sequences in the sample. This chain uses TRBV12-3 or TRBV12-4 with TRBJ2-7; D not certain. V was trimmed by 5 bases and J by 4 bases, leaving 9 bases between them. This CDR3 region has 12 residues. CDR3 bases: TGTGCCAGCAGTCCCGGCCTTTACGAGCAGTACTTC. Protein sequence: CASSPGLYEQYF.

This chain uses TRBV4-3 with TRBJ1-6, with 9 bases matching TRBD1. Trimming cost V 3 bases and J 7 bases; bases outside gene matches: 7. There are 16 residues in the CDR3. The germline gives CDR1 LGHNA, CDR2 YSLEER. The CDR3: CASSQRSDRGNSPLHF. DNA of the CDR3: TGCGCCAGCAGCCAGAGATCGGACAGGGGAAATTCACCCCTCCACTTT.

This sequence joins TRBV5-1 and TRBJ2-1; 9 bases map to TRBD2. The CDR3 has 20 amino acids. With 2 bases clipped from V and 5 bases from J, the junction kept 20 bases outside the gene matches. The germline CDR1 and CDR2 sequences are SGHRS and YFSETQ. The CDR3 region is CASSLRSRTSVPPVNNEQFF. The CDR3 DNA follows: TGCGCCAGCAGCTTACGTTCAAGGACTAGCGTCCCCCCAGTAAACAATGAGCAGTTCTTC. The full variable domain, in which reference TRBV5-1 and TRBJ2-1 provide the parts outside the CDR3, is KAGVTQTPRYLIKTRGQQVTLSCSPISGHRSVSWYQQTPGQGLQFLFEYFSETQRNKGNFPGRFSGRQFSNSRSEMNVSTLELGDSALYLCASSLRSRTSVPPVNNEQFFGPGTRLTVL.